Shown below are 21 T cell receptor beta chains from a single sample sequenced in a study of persistence of HIV-infected CD4 T cells (TCRdb year 2020). The meaning of the sample's treatment or condition label: suppressive antiretroviral therapy. A pool of overlapping 15-mer peptides from HIV-1 Gag, at 0.8 to 1 ug per peptide per mL, was used to stimulate the cells. Nonresponding CD40L-negative CD69-negative CD45RO-high memory CD4+ T cells were sorted as memory populations depleted of antigen-responding cells. The immunoSEQ hsTCRB assay version 4 in survey mode was used to sequence TCRbeta repertoires from genomic DNA. What TCRdb holds here is the immuneACCESS table cut down to in-frame rearrangements. Part of the clones is not present; checked against another copy, under half of the missing clones reflect an unresolved V gene, and the others are unexplained. Counted in this sample were some 32,000 clones; around four fifths of them appeared once. 18% of the sample is in the top ten clones.

The antigens for these receptors are not known. The sequencing used CD4+ T cells sorted from PBMCs after approximately 20-hour stimulation, collected from a patient who received antiretroviral therapy. In light of the paper, this sample's cell subset or site label describes: CD40L-CD69- CD45RO-high memory CD4 T cells not responding to Gag peptides. Receptor source: an adult woman with HIV who was CMV-seropositive.

This rearrangement joins TRBV24-1 to TRBJ2-5; 7 bases align to TRBD1. Germline CDR1 KGHDR, CDR2 SFDVKD. V shed 2 bases and J 3 bases; nucleotides not matched to a gene: 8. This CDR3 is 16 amino acids long. CDR3 bases: TGTGCCACCAGTGATTGGCGACAGGGTGGGAAAGAGACCCAGTACTTC. Protein product: CATSDWRQGGKETQYF.

The chain has TRBV7-3 and TRBJ1-1; D not certain. Germline CDR1 is SGHTA and CDR2 is FQGTGA. The CDR3 loop spans 13 amino acids. V was pared by 3 bases and J by 1 base, with 6 bases between. The CDR3 DNA is TGTGCCAGCAGCTTCACAGCGAACACTGAAGCTTTCTTT. As protein: CASSFTANTEAFF.

The chain joins TRBV5-6 to TRBJ2-7; 8 nucleotides align to TRBD1. V shed 5 bases, J shed 3 bases, and the junction held 7 bases outside the gene matches. Germline-derived CDR1 and CDR2 are SGHDT and YYEEEE. This CDR3 region has 14 residues. CDR3 bases: TGTGCCAGCAGTCGAGACAGGGGACGCTACGAGCAGTACTTC. The encoded protein is CASSRDRGRYEQYF.

The table lists this clone with a count of one. V and J are TRBV25-1 and TRBJ2-3; the D is unclear. The length of the CDR3 is 16 residues. The ends were cut back, 1 base at V and 0 bases at J, with 11 bases in the middle. CDR1 and CDR2 (germline): MGHDK, SYGVNS. The CDR3 reads CASSEWTEKSTDTQYF. The CDR3 DNA reads TGTGCCAGCAGTGAATGGACGGAGAAAAGCACAGATACGCAGTATTTT. The entire variable domain, with the rest obtained from reference TRBV25-1 and TRBJ2-3, is as follows: EADIYQTPRYLVIGTGKKITLECSQTMGHDKMYWYQQDPGMELHLIHYSYGVNSTEKGDLSSESTVSRIRTEHFPLTLESARPSHTSQYLCASSEWTEKSTDTQYFGPGTRLTVL.

V and J are TRBV3-1 (or the pseudogene TRBV3-2) and TRBJ2-6; the D is unclear. Germline V gene sequence: CDR1 LGHDT, CDR2 YNNKEL (reference sequence). CDR3 length equals 15 residues. Trimming shortened V by 5 bases and J by 0 bases, and 8 bases separated the two germline ends. CDR3 DNA: TGTGCCAGCAGCAACACCGTCTCTGGGGCCAACGTCCTGACTTTC. This gives the protein CASSNTVSGANVLTF.

The chain joins TRBV3-1 (or the pseudogene TRBV3-2) to TRBJ2-7, with D perhaps matching TRBD1 (6 bases). Trimming shortened V by 5 bases and J by 3 bases, and 14 bases separated the two germline ends. CDR3 length: 14 residues. CDR1 is LGHDT, CDR2 YNNKEL, per germline (reference sequence). Written as DNA, the CDR3 is TGTGCCAGCAGCTCTAACCTAGGGGGCTACGAGCAGTACTTC. Residues: CASSSNLGGYEQYF.

The rearrangement uses TRBV7-2 and TRBJ2-7; TRBD1 matches at 11 bases. The junction had 6 bases not matched to a gene; V was cut back by 5 bases and J by 3 bases. Germline CDR1 and CDR2: SGHTA and FQGNSA. CDR3 length equals 15 residues. In DNA form, the CDR3 reads TGTGCCAGCAGCGGGACAGGGGGAAGCGTCTACGAGCAGTACTTC. Protein product: CASSGTGGSVYEQYF. The whole variable domain, filled in from reference TRBV7-2 and TRBJ2-7, reads GAGVSQSPSNKVTEKGKDVELRCDPISGHTALYWYRQSLGQGLEFLIYFQGNSAPDKSGLPSDRFSAERTGGSVSTLTIQRTQQEDSAVYLCASSGTGGSVYEQYFGPGTRLTVT.

The chain uses TRBV7-6 and TRBJ1-5; no firm D call. The CDR3 loop spans 15 amino acids. The germline V and J ends were trimmed by 2 bases and 0 bases, with 8 bases remaining between them. Germline lookup yields CDR1 SGHVS and CDR2 FNYEAQ. The CDR3 bases are TGTGCCAGCAGCTTAACCGGGCGTAGCAATCAGCCCCAGCATTTT. It translates to CASSLTGRSNQPQHF.

The chain combines TRBV19 with TRBJ1-2; TRBD1 matches 9 bases. CDR3 length: 13 amino acids. V gave up 4 bases and J gave up 7 bases; unmatched junction bases: 4. CDR1 and CDR2 from the germline V gene are LNHDA and SQIVND (reference sequence). CDR3 sequence (DNA): TGTGCCAGTAGTAGGACAGGGGAGTCTGGCTACACCTTC. Encoded protein: CASSRTGESGYTF.

The rearrangement joins TRBV5-5 to TRBJ2-1; 7 positions agree with TRBD2. From germline, CDR1 is SGHKS and CDR2 YYEKEE (reference sequence). V lost 4 bases and J lost 8; bases outside the gene matches: 18. The CDR3 sequence is 17 residues long. The CDR3 DNA sequence: TGTGCCAGCAGCCGACGGGTAGGACTAGACTTGGACGATGAGCAGTTCTTC. This sequence encodes CASSRRVGLDLDDEQFF. Using reference TRBV5-5 and TRBJ2-1 for the parts outside the CDR3, the full variable domain is DAGVTQSPTHLIKTRGQQVTLRCSPISGHKSVSWYQQVLGQGPQFIFQYYEKEERGRGNFPDRFSARQFPNYSSELNVNALLLGDSALYLCASSRRVGLDLDDEQFFGPGTRLTVL.

The rearrangement joins TRBV14 to TRBJ1-4, with a tentative D call TRBD1 (5 bases). CDR1 and CDR2 (germline): SGHDN, FVKESK. This CDR3 is 13 amino acids long. V was cut by 1 base and J by 14 bases, with 14 bases left in between. The CDR3 DNA is TGTGCCAGCAGCCAAGCCAGGGATGTAGGGCTGTTTTTT. Protein: CASSQARDVGLFF.

The chain is built from TRBV9 and TRBJ1-5; D is unclear. V was pared by 2 bases and J by 7 bases, with 10 bases between. This CDR3 spans 13 amino acids. The V gene's germline CDR1 is SGDLS and CDR2 YYNGEE. This chain's CDR3 is CASSVSPNQPQHF. CDR3 DNA: TGTGCCAGCAGCGTCTCCCCGAACCAGCCCCAGCATTTT.

This clone was seen once. The chain recombines TRBV24-1 with TRBJ1-2, with TRBD1 identical over 10 bases. Germline V CDR1 and CDR2: KGHDR, SFDVKD. V trimming: 4 bases; J trimming: 3 bases; junction bases outside the gene matches: 16. This CDR3 is 19 amino acids long. CDR3 residues: CATSDLAGQGDGQDYGYTF. The CDR3 nucleotides read TGTGCCACCAGTGACCTAGCCGGACAGGGGGATGGGCAGGACTATGGCTACACCTTC.

The rearrangement uses TRBV7-2 and TRBJ1-6; D gene ambiguous. Between the trimmed V and J ends, which lost 4 bases and 4 bases, there was a span of 11 bases. The length of the CDR3 is 15 residues. Germline loops: CDR1 SGHTA, CDR2 FQGNSA. The DNA of the CDR3 is TGTGCCAGCAGCTCGGAGTGGGGTTATAATTCACCCCTCCACTTT. This gives the protein CASSSEWGYNSPLHF.

The chain has TRBV15 and TRBJ2-5; D gene unclear. V was trimmed by 1 base and J by 0 bases, leaving 6 bases between them. Germline V gene lookup returns CDR1 LNHNV and CDR2 YYDKDF (reference sequence). The CDR3 totals 14 residues. In nucleotides, the CDR3 is TGTGCCACCAGCAGAGGGGGAAACCAAGAGACCCAGTACTTC. Residues: CATSRGGNQETQYF. The variable domain in full, completed from reference TRBV15 and TRBJ2-5, reads DAMVIQNPRYQVTQFGKPVTLSCSQTLNHNVMYWYQQKSSQAPKLLFHYYDKDFNNEADTPDNFQSRRPNTSFCFLDIRSPGLGDTAMYLCATSRGGNQETQYFGPGTRLLVL.

The rearrangement links TRBV3-1 (or the pseudogene TRBV3-2) to TRBJ2-3, with TRBD1 matching over 9 bases. The CDR3 runs 15 residues. Germline lookup yields CDR1 LGHDT and CDR2 YNNKEL (reference sequence). V shed 5 bases and J 2 bases; nucleotides not matched to a gene: 5. CDR3 residues: CASSVDRGVTDTQYF. DNA for the CDR3: TGTGCCAGCAGCGTGGACAGGGGAGTCACAGATACGCAGTATTTT.

The chain is built from TRBV20-1 and TRBJ1-1; D remains ambiguous. V lost 3 bases and J lost 1, with 9 bases in between. Germline-derived CDR1 and CDR2 are DFQATT and SNEGSKA (reference sequence). The CDR3 covers 13 residues. The CDR3 nucleotides are TGCAGTGCTAGTAAGGCGCGGAACACTGAAGCTTTCTTT. Protein sequence: CSASKARNTEAFF.

Comment on this clone: A read error may account for a junction end that differs from germline. The chain carries TRBV9 and TRBJ2-1, with 8 bases fitting TRBD2. The germline V gene has CDR1 SGDLS and CDR2 YYNGEE. The CDR3 extends over 12 amino acids. CDR3 residues: CASSAPREATLF. DNA for the CDR3: TGTGCCAGCAGCGCGCCGCGGGAGGCCACGCTCTTC.

The chain carries TRBV30 and TRBJ1-2; tentatively, D is TRBD1 (5 bases). The CDR3 covers 15 residues. CDR1 is GTSNPN and CDR2 is SVGIG in the germline V gene (reference sequence). Trimming took off 2 bases at V and 6 bases at J, with 19 bases between the two ends. The CDR3 reads CAWSIPGTGTNGYTF. CDR3 sequence (DNA): TGTGCCTGGAGTATCCCAGGGACCGGAACGAATGGCTACACCTTC.

In DNA, the CDR3 is TGTGCCAGTAGTATAATGGGACAGGGGAACACCGGGGAGCTGTTTTTT. This codes for CASSIMGQGNTGELFF. The rearrangement joins TRBV19 to TRBJ2-2; 9 positions agree with TRBD1. The CDR3 has 16 amino acids. V lost 2 bases to trimming and J lost 1 base; unmatched junction nucleotides: 2. In germline, CDR1 is LNHDA, CDR2 SQIVND (reference sequence). The full variable domain, its missing parts supplied by reference TRBV19 and TRBJ2-2, is DGGITQSPKYLFRKEGQNVTLSCEQNLNHDAMYWYRQDPGQGLRLIYYSQIVNDFQKGDIAEGYSVSREKKESFPLTVTSAQKNPTAFYLCASSIMGQGNTGELFFGEGSRLTVL.

This clone has only a few counts. V is TRBV6-4 and J is TRBJ2-3; a possible D gene is TRBD2 (5 bases). The germline gives CDR1 MRHNA, CDR2 SNTAGT. The ends were cut back, 11 bases at V and 2 bases at J, with 17 bases in the middle. CDR3 length equals 14 residues. CDR3 DNA: TGTGCCTCCGTAAAAACGGAGGTCACAGATACGCAGTATTTT. Its translation: CASVKTEVTDTQYF.